This entry is about one T cell receptor (beta chain). Its antigen remains unidentified. Base qualities were left out, and no much larger clone turns up one base away. The CDR3, cysteine through phenylalanine, is 15 amino acids long. This entry keeps only the CDR3 DNA: 45 bases, framed from base 1. V is clipped by 4 bases and J by 0 bases, and the sequence between their germline boundaries is 12 bases long. CDR1 and CDR2 (SNHLY, FYNNEI) derive from the germline V gene. This sample stems from a study of CD8+ T cells in alopecia areata (dated 2018 in TCRdb). Regarding the study in general: Treated patients were enrolled in an open-label pilot trial of oral tofacitinib, 5 to 10 mg twice daily, for moderate-to-severe alopecia areata. RNA came from the PAXgene miRNA kit for fixed scalp, the miRNeasy kit for PBMCs, and the RNeasy kit for mouse skin. Patients on tofacitinib were biopsied at baseline and after 4 and 24 weeks of treatment, and several of the patients also had a later scalp biopsy. immunoSEQ multiplex PCR using 35 Vbeta forward primers and 13 Jbeta reverse primers was used to amplify TCRbeta CDR3 regions. Tofacitinib was given for 6 to 18 months, followed by 6 months of follow-up off drug to assess delayed response and recurrence. The study used high-throughput TCRbeta sequencing to examine T cell clonal expansion in alopecia areata, in both the C3H/HeJ mouse model and human patients. Scalp clonality was compared among normal scalp (n=4), patchy alopecia areata scalp (n=8), and alopecia totalis/universalis scalp (n=8). On the human side, TCRbeta sequencing was run on scalp tissue and on sorted CD4+ and CD8+ peripheral blood T cells from healthy controls and from alopecia areata patients with either patchy or totalis/universalis disease. Broader findings and caveats from the paper: Compared with mice, TCR sequences shared between patients were less clear, possibly partly because of HLA diversity across the patient population. Higher clonality and more expanded CD8+ clones were observed in lesional scalp than in normal scalp, particularly in alopecia totalis/universalis, a finding suggestive of antigenic drive. Unlike mouse skin, which is dominated by gammadelta T cells, normal human skin has resident alphabeta T cells that are also sequenced, and this complicates analysis of the scalp TCR repertoire.

The sample's time point label, in plain terms: baseline before oral tofacitinib. Lesional scalp punch biopsies and peripheral blood were obtained from alopecia areata patients. PBMCs were isolated by density centrifugation and stained for CD3, CD4 and CD8, after which CD4+ and CD8+ T cells were sorted on a FACSAria. Receptor amplification or capture employed the immunoSEQ multiplex PCR assay. For TCR sequencing, RNA was extracted from every sample and reverse transcribed into cDNA to serve as template. First-strand cDNA was synthesized with SuperScript III using a 2:1 mix of oligo-dT and random hexamers. A synthetic immune receptor repertoire was used to gauge amplification bias, and whatever bias remained was removed computationally. In the authors' own workflow: Raw reads were preprocessed for error removal, and CDR3 was defined according to IMGT conventions as running from the conserved cysteine to phenylalanine. Clonality was computed by normalizing Shannon entropy by log2 of the number of productive unique TCRs and subtracting the result from 1. Scalp TCRbeta sequences were cross-referenced with sorted blood CD4 and CD8 repertoires so that the CD4 or CD8 identity of scalp clones could be inferred. Drawn from immuneACCESS, this table holds only the in-frame rearrangements with V and J called that TCRdb kept. Clones are partly lost; checked studies trace under half to an unresolved V gene and leave the rest unexplained. The DNA gave D and trimming, while V, J and clone size come from that table. This sample holds about 150,000 clones; around half were observed only once. Roughly a fifth of the sample belongs to the ten largest clones.

Material: CD8+ T cells sorted from blood, obtained at week 0. The receptor chain draws on TRBV2 and TRBJ1-1; no D gene is confidently identified. The clonotype was recovered from a human donor with alopecia areata. The DNA sequence follows: TGTGCCAGCAGTGCACATACCCCCATGAACACTGAAGCTTTCTTT. Its protein product is CASSAHTPMNTEAFF.